Sequencing of this T cell receptor (beta chain) was carried out in a study of cytomegalovirus exposure and HLA in healthy donors. A multiplex PCR was run with 60 Vbeta primers and 13 Jbeta primers. TCRdb keeps only in-frame clones here, not all; method: immunoSEQ multiplex PCR. This table holds some 85,000 clones, nearly 80% found once. The material sequenced was PBMCs. The receptor comes from a woman between 35 and 50 years old in good health and CMV-seropositive.

In DNA form, the CDR3 reads TGCGCCAGCAGCTTGGAACAGGGGGCTCAAGAGACCCAGTACTTC. Translated: CASSLEQGAQETQYF. The chain links TRBV5-1 to TRBJ2-5; 9 nucleotides align to TRBD1. The germline CDR1 and CDR2 sequences are SGHRS and YFSETQ. J gave up 2 bases and V 0 bases, and 2 bases lay outside the gene matches. The CDR3 length is 15 residues.